This entry lists 20 T cell receptor beta chains sequenced from one sample in a study of early T cells in non-severe SARS-CoV-2 infection. TCRdb ran MiXCR on the 5' RACE reads and lists one entry per CDR3 protein. The sample has around 55,000 distinct CDR3 sequences; under 15% are singletons. The sample comprised whole blood. The source is an adult who was a healthcare worker with PCR-confirmed SARS-CoV-2 infection or an uninfected control (not recorded which).

This clonotype was observed many times. The chain couples TRBV20-1 to TRBJ1-5; no definite D call. Germline CDR1 and CDR2: DFQATT and SNEGSKA (reference sequence). CDR3 length: 13 amino acids. Trimming shortened V by 2 bases and J by 5 bases, and 10 bases separated the two germline ends. CDR3 sequence reads: CSARQDFDQPQHF. CDR3 in DNA: TGCAGTGCTAGACAGGATTTTGATCAGCCCCAGCATTTT.

A few counts support this clonotype. This sequence joins TRBV20-1 and TRBJ1-6; 10 positions agree with TRBD1. Germline CDR1 is DFQATT and CDR2 is SNEGSKA (reference sequence). The ends lost 3 bases at V and 11 bases at J; junction bases unmatched: 10. The CDR3 totals 15 residues. The CDR3 sequence: CSARLRQGANTPLHF. CDR3 in DNA: TGCAGTGCTAGGCTTCGACAGGGGGCGAACACACCCCTCCACTTT.

This clonotype came up many times. The chain employs TRBV4-1 and TRBJ2-3, with TRBD2 matching over 13 bases. Looked up from germline, CDR1 is MGHRA and CDR2 is YSYEKL. The CDR3 is 17 amino acids. Trimming removed 4 bases from V and 4 bases from J; junction bases left unmatched: 8. Written as DNA, the CDR3 is TGCGCCAGCAGCCGGATACTAGCGGGAGGGCCCCCAGATACGCAGTATTTT. This gives the protein CASSRILAGGPPDTQYF.

By share, this clonotype counts as medium-sized (0.01 to 0.1%). The rearrangement uses TRBV30 and TRBJ1-5; D gene ambiguous. CDR3 size: 13 residues. Trimming pared 0 bases from V and 13 bases from J, leaving 16 bases between. Germline V gene sequence: CDR1 GTSNPN, CDR2 SVGIG (reference sequence). CDR3 in amino acids: CAWSVNVNAIQHF. DNA for the CDR3: TGTGCCTGGAGTGTTAATGTAAATGCGATACAGCATTTT.

This rearrangement joins TRBV7-3 to TRBJ1-1; maybe TRBD1 (6 bases). The CDR3 covers 17 residues. Germline CDR1 SGHTA, CDR2 FQGTGA. V lost 3 bases, J lost 5 bases, and 22 bases lay in between. The CDR3 loop is CASSFSERGRRETEAFF. The CDR3 coding sequence is TGTGCCAGCAGCTTTTCTGAACGGGGGCGCCGGGAGACTGAAGCTTTCTTT.

In this sample, this clonotype turned up many times. V gene TRBV7-2 combines with J gene TRBJ1-5; 9 bases map to TRBD1. Trimming at V came to 6 bases and at J to 4 bases, leaving 10 bases not matched to a gene. The CDR3 runs to 16 residues. Germline-derived CDR1 and CDR2 are SGHTA and FQGNSA. CDR3 bases: TGTGCCAGCAGTGGACAGGGGAGCTTTATGAATCAGCCCCAGCATTTT. Translating it yields CASSGQGSFMNQPQHF. The whole variable domain, remainder taken from reference TRBV7-2 and TRBJ1-5, is GAGVSQSPSNKVTEKGKDVELRCDPISGHTALYWYRQSLGQGLEFLIYFQGNSAPDKSGLPSDRFSAERTGGSVSTLTIQRTQQEDSAVYLCASSGQGSFMNQPQHFGDGTRLSIL.

This clonotype was observed many times. J is TRBJ2-5 and V is TRBV4-2; D is perhaps TRBD2 (5 bases). The CDR3 consists of 14 residues. The V end lost 0 bases, the J end lost 5 bases, and 10 bases lay between the germline ends. From germline, CDR1 is LGHNA and CDR2 YNFKEQ. Here the CDR3 DNA reads TGTGCCAGCAGCCAAGATCCCGAGGGCGAGACCCAGTACTTC. Translation: CASSQDPEGETQYF.

Ten or more counts support this clonotype. The chain employs TRBV29-1 and TRBJ2-2; TRBD2 is a possible D gene (5 bases). CDR1 SQVTM and CDR2 ANQGSEA come from the germline V gene. This CDR3 spans 15 amino acids. The V and J ends lost 0 bases and 5 bases respectively, with 13 bases between them. The CDR3 here is CSVEDEASQTGELFF. The CDR3 bases are TGCAGCGTTGAAGATGAGGCTAGCCAGACCGGGGAGCTGTTTTTT.

This rearrangement joins TRBV27 to TRBJ2-3; possible D gene TRBD2, 5 bases. The germline V gene has CDR1 MNHEY and CDR2 SMNVEV (reference sequence). The CDR3 consists of 13 residues. Trimming pared 9 bases from V and 2 bases from J, leaving 12 bases between. This CDR3 reads CASSRRNTDTQYF. The CDR3 nucleotides are TGTGCCAGTTCCAGGAGGAACACAGATACGCAGTATTTT.

This clonotype was seen at least ten times. V gene TRBV3-1 combines with J gene TRBJ2-1; 9 bases are a match to TRBD1. The CDR3 is 14 residues long. Germline-derived CDR1 and CDR2 are LGHDT and YNNKEL (reference sequence). The V gene end was trimmed by 3 bases and the J gene end by 7 bases; junction bases not matched to a gene: 4. The CDR3 DNA follows: TGTGCCAGCAGCCACGAGACAGGGGGGAATGAGCAGTTCTTC. Amino acids: CASSHETGGNEQFF.

The rearrangement links TRBV18 to TRBJ2-4, with 13 bases matching TRBD2. CDR3 size: 15 residues. The J segment lost 8 bases and the V segment lost 1 base, leaving 2 bases of the junction unmatched. Germline lookup yields CDR1 KGHSH and CDR2 LQKENI. DNA of the CDR3: TGTGCCAGCTCACCACGGACTAGCGGGAGTTACATTCAGTACTTC. It specifies CASSPRTSGSYIQYF.

The J gene is TRBJ2-1, the V gene TRBV6-6; TRBD2 matches 7 bases. The CDR3 totals 15 residues. V lost 0 bases, J lost 6 bases, and 5 bases stayed unmatched. Germline CDR1 reads MNHNY; CDR2 reads SVGAGI (reference sequence). The CDR3 sequence: CASSYSGGFGNEQFF. For the CDR3, the DNA is TGTGCCAGCAGTTACTCGGGGGGGTTCGGCAATGAGCAGTTCTTC.

The chain uses TRBV20-1 and TRBJ2-5; no reliable D call. There are 14 residues in the CDR3. Germline CDR1 is DFQATT and CDR2 is SNEGSKA (reference sequence). Trimming shortened V by 0 bases and J by 2 bases, and 10 bases separated the two germline ends. The CDR3 nucleotides are TGCAGTGCTAGAGACTCCCGGGCGCAAGAGACCCAGTACTTC. Translation gives CSARDSRAQETQYF.

The chain recombines TRBV12-3 or TRBV12-4 with TRBJ2-5, with D maybe TRBD1 (6 bases). V was cut by 5 bases and J by 4 bases, with 17 bases left in between. This CDR3 spans 15 amino acids. CDR3 in amino acids: CASSIGQRGPETQYF. The CDR3 coding sequence is TGTGCCAGCAGTATCGGACAGAGAGGCCCAGAGACCCAGTACTTC.

The gene calls are TRBV29-1 and TRBJ2-7; no reliable D call. V lost 6 bases, J lost 7 bases, and 10 bases lay in between. The length of the CDR3 is 10 residues. Germline-derived CDR1 and CDR2 are SQVTM and ANQGSEA. This CDR3 is CSVRAAEQYF. Here the CDR3 DNA reads TGCAGCGTACGGGCGGCGGAGCAGTACTTC.

The CDR3 DNA sequence: TGCGCCAGCAGACCAGATACAGATACGCAGTATTTT. Translating gives CASRPDTDTQYF. The V gene is TRBV5-1, the J gene TRBJ2-3, with D hard to call. This CDR3 comprises 12 residues. From germline, CDR1 is SGHRS and CDR2 YFSETQ. Deletions cut 5 bases from V and 3 bases from J, with 7 bases between. The entire variable domain, with the rest obtained from reference TRBV5-1 and TRBJ2-3, is as follows: KAGVTQTPRYLIKTRGQQVTLSCSPISGHRSVSWYQQTPGQGLQFLFEYFSETQRNKGNFPGRFSGRQFSNSRSEMNVSTLELGDSALYLCASRPDTDTQYFGPGTRLTVL.

This sequence joins TRBV7-3 and TRBJ2-3, with D perhaps TRBD2 (6 bases). In germline, CDR1 is SGHTA, CDR2 FQGTGA. CDR3 length: 16 residues. The V and J ends lost 11 bases and 3 bases respectively, with 24 bases between them. The CDR3: CACKGLRLGPTDTQYF. The CDR3 nucleotides are TGTGCCTGCAAGGGGCTTCGACTAGGGCCGACAGATACGCAGTATTTT.

This clonotype was found many times. The chain joins TRBV29-1 to TRBJ1-1; D is unclear. This CDR3 has 12 amino acids. Per germline, CDR1 SQVTM and CDR2 ANQGSEA. V was cut by 5 bases and J by 4 bases, with 11 bases left in between. The CDR3 DNA reads TGCAGCGTTTTATATTTTGGCACTGAAGCTTTCTTT. This gives the protein CSVLYFGTEAFF.

This clonotype has a count of ten or more. The CDR3 nucleotides are TGCAGTGCCCCCGGACTAGCGGACTACAATGAGCAGTTCTTC. It yields the protein CSAPGLADYNEQFF. The chain couples TRBV20-1 to TRBJ2-1; 10 bases are a match to TRBD2. V gave up 6 bases and J gave up 3 bases; unmatched junction bases: 5. The CDR3 spans 14 residues. Germline lookup yields CDR1 DFQATT and CDR2 SNEGSKA (reference sequence).

This clonotype has more than one count but fewer than ten. This chain uses TRBV28 with TRBJ2-3; D is unresolved. V was clipped by 5 bases and J by 7 bases, with 16 bases between them. There are 14 residues in the CDR3. The germline gives CDR1 MDHEN, CDR2 SYDVKM. CDR3 residues: CASSLDGRIHTQYF. The CDR3 DNA sequence: TGTGCCAGCAGTCTGGACGGGCGAATACATACGCAGTATTTT.